This TCR beta chain was captured in a study of OX40 agonist ivuxolimab in advanced cancers. Turning to the study itself: Eligibility admitted prior anti-PD-1, anti-PD-L1 or anti-CTLA-4 therapy; 40% had some.

Study results and limitations: At doses 0.1 to 3.0 mg/kg, CD4+ and CD8+ clones expanded. Relative to CD4+, CD8+ T cells held more expanded clones on average. The antigen specificity of the peripheral T cells (those that were expanded) was not determined.

Assay: immunoSEQ multiplex PCR; the TCRdb copy retains only in-frame clones and omits some. The sample lists 90,000 to 100,000 clones, about 79% occurring once. Germline CDR1 MDHEN, CDR2 SYDVKM. V was trimmed by 0 bases and J by 4 bases, leaving 9 bases between them. The CDR3 is made up of 15 amino acids. Regarding this clone: Its antigen remains unknown.

This TCR came from an adult with an advanced solid tumor such as melanoma, head and neck, liver or kidney cancer. V usage is TRBV28 and J usage is TRBJ1-4; D unresolved. Sequenced material: CD4+ or CD8+ T cells sorted from blood, taken in a trial of the OX40 agonist ivuxolimab. CDR3 amino acids: CASSLWDRLNEKLFF. The CDR3 DNA reads TGTGCCAGCAGTTTATGGGACCGCCTTAATGAAAAACTGTTTTTT.